This T cell receptor beta chain is from a study of blood T cell repertoires in COVID-19. Trimming removed 6 bases from V and 0 bases from J, with 8 bases in between. Per the germline V gene, CDR1 is SQVTM and CDR2 is ANQGSEA. The CDR3 is 12 amino acids. Libraries were prepared by immunoSEQ multiplex PCR; TCRdb keeps only in-frame clonotypes and omits some of them. The data hold roughly 77,000 clones, with roughly 78% observed a single time. The sample comprised peripheral blood. V usage is TRBV29-1 and J usage is TRBJ1-2; TRBD1 might be the D (5 bases). The source is a woman aged 70-85 years with acute or convalescent COVID-19. The CDR3 DNA follows: TGCAGCGTGGACAATGCTAACTATGGCTACACCTTC. Translation gives CSVDNANYGYTF.